The clone carrying this TCR beta chain has more than one count but fewer than ten. The antigen is not known. The sample is drawn from a study of T-cell reconstitution after alpha-beta-depleted transplantation in children. A TCRbeta library incorporating unique molecular identifiers was prepared. From the PCR reads, TCRdb called clonotypes with MiXCR, one entry per CDR3 protein. The sample lists roughly 570,000 distinct CDR3 sequences, approximately 30% occurring once. Study conclusions and caveats: At around two months after transplant, the alpha-beta T cells were reportedly derived from several hundred expanded clones that came from non-depleted graft cells.

The V end lost 8 bases, the J end lost 5 bases, and 10 bases lay between the germline ends. This CDR3 contains 12 residues. Sequenced material: PBMCs, taken before TCRalphabeta/CD19-depleted stem cell transplant. The receptor's source is a boy under two years old with Wiskott-Aldrich syndrome, due to receive a stem cell transplant. This rearrangement joins TRBV12-3 or TRBV12-4 to TRBJ1-5, with a tentative D call TRBD1 (5 bases). CDR3 sequence reads: CASRDRDQPQHF. CDR3 coding DNA: TGTGCCAGCCGAGACAGAGATCAGCCCCAGCATTTT.